This TCR beta chain was sequenced in a study of shared clonotypes between healthy human individuals (TCRdb year 2020). Describing the broader study: Three men and two women, aged 18 to 49 years, made up the cohort. Leukapheresis yielded between about 0.85 and 10 billion PBMCs per donor. For each donor, CD4 naive and CD4 memory were each given three plates, CD8 naive was given two plates, and CD8 memory was given one plate. Different laboratories and diverse techniques were used to prepare libraries and sequence TCR repertoires, to increase sequencing depth and limit assay-specific biases. To estimate repertoire size and how much clonotype sharing occurs between individuals, the study deeply sequenced the blood TCR repertoires of several healthy adults. General conclusions and limits of the study: Based on pairwise subsampling, the degree of clonotype sharing among donors was expected to be affected by sequencing depth. Sharing across four donors was observed for approximately 4.6% of naive CD4, around 3.5% of naive CD8, 2% to 2.5% of memory CD4, and around 0.42% of memory CD8 clonotypes. Incomplete sequencing was indicated by rarefaction of sorted-subset datasets, despite the large sequencing depth. Higher generation probabilities were observed for clonotypes shared by all four sorted-subset donors than for non-shared clonotypes. Sampling was restricted to blood, and TCR repertoires in tissues likely differ from the TCR repertoires found in blood. Naive subsets generally had larger estimated clonotype richness than memory subsets. The small number of donors limited the genetic and exposure-history diversity represented.

The germline V gene sets CDR1 to SGHTA and CDR2 to FQGNSA. V ends up 3 bases short and J 6 bases short, with an unmatched junction base count of 5. From the cysteine up to the phenylalanine, the CDR3 has a length of 14 residues. Just CDR3 DNA is preserved here, 42 bases in frame from base 1. Worth noting for this clone: Its antigen target is currently unknown. Per-base qualities were not stored, and no clone one base away is much larger.

The donors were healthy, HIV-negative adults with no recently reported acute infections or vaccinations. Every donor was a Caucasian adult residing in Nashville, Tennessee, USA. Magnetic negative selection was used to enrich CD4+ T cells, after which naive cells were positively selected on CD45RA and the negative fraction became the memory subset. Blood was obtained by leukapheresis, after which PBMCs were separated by Ficoll-Histopaque density gradient centrifugation and cryopreserved in liquid nitrogen vapor phase. Analytical flow cytometry was used to check the purity and quantity of each magnetically sorted T cell population. From each sorted fraction, genomic DNA was isolated and quantified by UV absorbance on a Nanodrop 2000c. Using the deep immunoSEQ assay, multiplex PCR amplified TCR CDR3 regions from genomic DNA. For each cell subset, the extracted genomic DNA was distributed evenly across all wells of several immunoSEQ 96-well plates, and each plate served as one replicate. For sorted subsets, roughly 200 ng of genomic DNA, equivalent to some 30,000 T cell genomes, went into each replicate PCR. The purified libraries were quantified using a Qubit 3.0 fluorometer, sized with a Bioanalyzer 2100, and then quantified again using the KAPA Library Quantification kit. A separate single-read 150-cycle Illumina NextSeq 550 flow cell was used to sequence each immunoSEQ 96-well plate. The authors processed their data as follows. The immunoSEQ output contained only junctional sequences without quality scores, so filtering could not match that applied to full-length reads. Sequences were annotated with PyIR, a Python wrapper for IgBLAST v1.9, and V/J genes and CDR3 were assigned using IMGT germline references. Reads with weak V/J assignments (E-value above 1e-6), missing CDR3, stop codons, out-of-frame junctions, or ambiguous translated residues were removed. A V3J clonotype was defined by an identical inferred V gene, J gene, and CDR3 amino acid sequence. The percentage overlap between two repertoires was calculated by dividing the number of shared unique clonotypes by the size of the smaller repertoire. Three approaches were used to assess repertoire richness: RTK rarefaction, the Chao1 estimator, and Recon v2.1 estimates of unobserved clonotypes. OLGA was used to compute generation probabilities for all TCRbeta clonotypes that the gDNA method yielded from a few donors. Entries here come from immuneACCESS through TCRdb and include only in-frame sequences with V and J called. Some clones fail to appear in such tables; in the studies checked, an unresolved V gene covers under half of the shortfall, and the cause of the remainder is unknown. V and J calls plus clone size are reproduced from that table; the DNA served to infer D and trimming. The sample records about 2.4 million clones, roughly 93% of which are singletons. The ten largest clones take up approximately 0.36% of the sample.

The receptor chain draws on TRBV7-2 and TRBJ2-1, with 7 bases matching TRBD1. The sequence derives from a man aged 18 to 29 in good health. Some clones in this sample may be carry-over from other donors' samples. The sequencing sample was made of naive CD4+ T cells from PBMCs. The cell subset or site tag for this specimen amounts to: CD45RA+ positively selected. The base sequence is TGTGCCAGCAGCTTTAGCCGGGACAGCAATGAGCAGTTCTTC. The encoded protein is CASSFSRDSNEQFF.